This is a list of T cell receptor beta chains from one sample in a study of CD8+ T cells in alopecia areata. TCRdb keeps only in-frame clones here, not all; method: immunoSEQ multiplex PCR. This table holds under 150,000 clones, about 46% found once. The sample comprised NKG2D-low CD8+ T cells sorted from blood. These receptors were taken from a human donor with alopecia areata. The CDR3 runs from the conserved cysteine through the conserved F or W. A D gene is named only where the DNA matches it firmly. Size tells how often a clone was seen (once, few, many) or the class of an expanded clone, and some rows leave it out.

d_call: TRBD2; v_call: TRBV29-1; clone_size: .; j_call: TRBJ2-3; cdr3_aa: CSVEGTSGGNTDTQYF; cdr3_nt: TGCAGCGTTGAGGGGACTAGCGGGGGGAACACAGATACGCAGTATTTT
d_call: TRBD1; v_call: TRBV28; clone_size: few; j_call: TRBJ1-2; cdr3_aa: CASSTGTGTPTANYGYTF; cdr3_nt: TGTGCCAGCAGTACCGGGACAGGAACCCCGACGGCGAACTATGGCTACACCTTC
d_call: .; v_call: TRBV2; clone_size: .; j_call: TRBJ1-2; cdr3_aa: CASLQVYGYTF; cdr3_nt: TGTGCCAGCCTACAGGTCTATGGCTACACCTTC
d_call: TRBD2; v_call: TRBV6-5; clone_size: .; j_call: TRBJ2-1; cdr3_aa: CASKSSGYNEQFF; cdr3_nt: TGTGCCAGCAAATCTAGCGGTTACAATGAGCAGTTCTTC
d_call: .; v_call: TRBV28; clone_size: .; j_call: TRBJ1-1; cdr3_aa: CASSFRQNTEAFF; cdr3_nt: TGTGCCAGCAGTTTTCGACAGAACACTGAAGCTTTCTTT
d_call: .; v_call: TRBV29-1; clone_size: few; j_call: TRBJ2-4; cdr3_aa: CSAPGPKNIQYF; cdr3_nt: TGCAGCGCCCCGGGACCCAAAAACATTCAGTACTTC
d_call: TRBD2; v_call: TRBV5-1; clone_size: few; j_call: TRBJ2-5; cdr3_aa: CASRSGTSGNSYQETQYF; cdr3_nt: TGCGCCAGCAGGTCCGGGACTAGCGGGAATTCGTACCAAGAGACCCAGTACTTC
d_call: .; v_call: TRBV4-1; clone_size: .; j_call: TRBJ2-7; cdr3_aa: CASSHSSGPEEQYF; cdr3_nt: TGCGCCAGCAGCCACTCAAGCGGTCCAGAGGAGCAGTACTTC
d_call: TRBD2; v_call: TRBV29-1; clone_size: .; j_call: TRBJ2-7; cdr3_aa: CSVEVAGGVVEQYF; cdr3_nt: TGCAGCGTTGAAGTCGCGGGGGGGGTCGTCGAGCAGTACTTC
d_call: .; v_call: TRBV18; clone_size: .; j_call: TRBJ2-7; cdr3_aa: CASSPPTAYEQYF; cdr3_nt: TGTGCCAGCTCACCACCGACGGCTTACGAGCAGTACTTC
d_call: TRBD1; v_call: TRBV29-1; clone_size: few; j_call: TRBJ2-2; cdr3_aa: CSVAPGQGTGELFF; cdr3_nt: TGCAGCGTTGCCCCGGGACAGGGCACCGGGGAGCTGTTTTTT
d_call: TRBD1; v_call: TRBV6-4; clone_size: .; j_call: TRBJ2-4; cdr3_aa: CASSDSKGTEYF; cdr3_nt: TGTGCCAGCAGTGACTCGAAAGGGACAGAGTACTTC
d_call: .; v_call: TRBV30; clone_size: few; j_call: TRBJ2-1; cdr3_aa: CAWTHEGEVEQFF; cdr3_nt: TGTGCCTGGACCCACGAGGGGGAGGTTGAGCAGTTCTTC
d_call: .; v_call: TRBV29-1; clone_size: few; j_call: TRBJ2-3; cdr3_aa: CSVVEGGALQADTQYF; cdr3_nt: TGCAGCGTTGTAGAGGGAGGAGCATTGCAGGCAGATACGCAGTATTTT
d_call: .; v_call: TRBV28; clone_size: .; j_call: TRBJ2-5; cdr3_aa: CASSTRTAQETQYF; cdr3_nt: TGTGCCAGCAGCACCCGGACAGCCCAAGAGACCCAGTACTTC
d_call: .; v_call: TRBV28; clone_size: few; j_call: TRBJ2-3; cdr3_aa: CASSPRDPISKQYF; cdr3_nt: TGTGCCAGCAGTCCCCGGGACCCCATCTCAAAGCAGTATTTT
d_call: .; v_call: TRBV5-6; clone_size: .; j_call: TRBJ2-3; cdr3_aa: CASRPRTQSTDTQYF; cdr3_nt: TGTGCCAGCAGACCCCGGACCCAAAGCACAGATACGCAGTATTTT
d_call: TRBD2; v_call: TRBV29-1; clone_size: .; j_call: TRBJ2-5; cdr3_aa: CSVDPLAGGETQYF; cdr3_nt: TGCAGCGTTGATCCCCTAGCGGGGGGAGAGACCCAGTACTTC
d_call: .; v_call: TRBV27; clone_size: .; j_call: TRBJ2-2; cdr3_aa: CASSYSLLNTGELFF; cdr3_nt: TGTGCCAGCAGTTATTCTCTCCTGAACACCGGGGAGCTGTTTTTT
d_call: TRBD1; v_call: TRBV5-1; clone_size: .; j_call: TRBJ2-7; cdr3_aa: CASSPGQGDSDEQYF; cdr3_nt: TGCGCCAGCAGCCCCGGACAGGGGGATAGCGACGAGCAGTACTTC
d_call: TRBD2; v_call: TRBV28; clone_size: .; j_call: TRBJ2-7; cdr3_aa: CASSRRTSGSIF; cdr3_nt: TGTGCCAGCAGCCGTAGGACTAGCGGGTCAATCTTC
d_call: .; v_call: TRBV29-1; clone_size: .; j_call: TRBJ2-7; cdr3_aa: CSVEDQGSSYEQYF; cdr3_nt: TGCAGCGTTGAAGATCAGGGTAGCTCCTACGAGCAGTACTTC
d_call: .; v_call: TRBV5-6; clone_size: .; j_call: TRBJ2-7; cdr3_aa: CASSAQGGEQYF; cdr3_nt: TGTGCCAGCAGCGCACAGGGAGGCGAGCAGTACTTC
d_call: .; v_call: TRBV30; clone_size: .; j_call: TRBJ2-7; cdr3_aa: CAWAGNIYEQYF; cdr3_nt: TGTGCCTGGGCCGGCAACATATACGAGCAGTACTTC
d_call: TRBD2; v_call: TRBV4-3; clone_size: .; j_call: TRBJ2-5; cdr3_aa: CASSQGLAGGFQETQYF; cdr3_nt: TGCGCCAGCAGCCAAGGACTAGCGGGAGGTTTCCAAGAGACCCAGTACTTC
d_call: TRBD2; v_call: TRBV29-1; clone_size: few; j_call: TRBJ2-5; cdr3_aa: CSVLGLAGGETQYF; cdr3_nt: TGCAGCGTCTTGGGACTAGCGGGAGGAGAGACCCAGTACTTC
d_call: .; v_call: TRBV29-1; clone_size: few; j_call: TRBJ2-7; cdr3_aa: CSVVGRAYEQYF; cdr3_nt: TGCAGCGTTGTTGGCCGCGCCTACGAGCAGTACTTC
d_call: TRBD1; v_call: TRBV29-1; clone_size: once; j_call: TRBJ1-2; cdr3_aa: CSTWTGVLNGYTF; cdr3_nt: TGCAGCACCTGGACAGGGGTCCTTAATGGCTACACCTTC
d_call: .; v_call: TRBV29-1; clone_size: .; j_call: TRBJ2-1; cdr3_aa: CSVVPESYNEQFF; cdr3_nt: TGCAGCGTTGTCCCGGAGTCTTACAATGAGCAGTTCTTC
d_call: TRBD2; v_call: TRBV29-1; clone_size: few; j_call: TRBJ2-1; cdr3_aa: CSAKAGEGTNEQFF; cdr3_nt: TGCAGCGCTAAAGCGGGAGAAGGAACGAATGAGCAGTTCTTC
d_call: .; v_call: TRBV11-2; clone_size: .; j_call: TRBJ2-7; cdr3_aa: CASSLEVPYEQYF; cdr3_nt: TGTGCCAGCAGCTTAGAGGTCCCCTACGAGCAGTACTTC
d_call: .; v_call: TRBV5-1; clone_size: .; j_call: TRBJ2-5; cdr3_aa: CASSLDLGGLEETQYF; cdr3_nt: TGCGCCAGCAGCTTGGATCTAGGGGGGCTGGAAGAGACCCAGTACTTC
d_call: .; v_call: TRBV28; clone_size: .; j_call: TRBJ2-7; cdr3_aa: CASSTTGPEQYF; cdr3_nt: TGTGCCAGCAGTACCACAGGGCCAGAGCAGTACTTC
d_call: .; v_call: TRBV9; clone_size: .; j_call: TRBJ2-7; cdr3_aa: CASSVGFEQYF; cdr3_nt: TGTGCCAGCAGCGTCGGATTCGAGCAGTACTTC
d_call: .; v_call: TRBV28; clone_size: few; j_call: TRBJ2-5; cdr3_aa: CASSFQGEETQYF; cdr3_nt: TGTGCCAGCAGTTTCCAAGGGGAAGAGACCCAGTACTTC
d_call: .; v_call: TRBV29-1; clone_size: .; j_call: TRBJ2-3; cdr3_aa: CSGSGGDTDTQYF; cdr3_nt: TGCAGCGGCAGTGGCGGGGACACAGATACGCAGTATTTT
d_call: .; v_call: TRBV5-1; clone_size: once; j_call: TRBJ2-7; cdr3_aa: CASSLGLGNEQYF; cdr3_nt: TGCGCCAGCAGCTTGGGTTTGGGGAACGAGCAGTACTTC
d_call: .; v_call: TRBV30; clone_size: .; j_call: TRBJ2-7; cdr3_aa: CAWSGQGTYEQYF; cdr3_nt: TGTGCCTGGAGTGGGCAGGGAACCTACGAGCAGTACTTC
d_call: TRBD1; v_call: TRBV30; clone_size: .; j_call: TRBJ2-7; cdr3_aa: CAWSVDRAEQYF; cdr3_nt: TGTGCCTGGAGTGTGGACAGGGCCGAGCAGTACTTC
d_call: .; v_call: TRBV2; clone_size: .; j_call: TRBJ2-7; cdr3_aa: CASSEAGQQYSYEQYF; cdr3_nt: TGTGCCAGCAGTGAGGCGGGACAGCAGTACTCCTACGAGCAGTACTTC
d_call: .; v_call: TRBV30; clone_size: .; j_call: TRBJ1-6; cdr3_aa: CAWTAGAMGSSPLHF; cdr3_nt: TGTGCCTGGACCGCTGGCGCTATGGGTTCTTCACCCCTCCACTTT
d_call: .; v_call: TRBV23-1; clone_size: .; j_call: TRBJ2-5; cdr3_aa: CASFRETQYF; cdr3_nt: TGCGCCAGTTTTAGAGAGACCCAGTACTTC